Shown below are 31 T cell receptor beta chains from a single sample sequenced in a study of blood T cell repertoires in COVID-19. Here immunoSEQ multiplex PCR was the method, and the copy in TCRdb shows in-frame clones only, minus some. This table holds hundreds of thousands of clones, 85% found once. The source material was peripheral blood. Receptors were obtained from a human donor in a cohort sampled during active COVID-19.

V gene TRBV5-1 combines with J gene TRBJ2-2; D gene uncertain. The germline V and J ends were trimmed by 2 bases and 5 bases, with 7 bases remaining between them. The CDR3 covers 13 residues. Germline lookup yields CDR1 SGHRS and CDR2 YFSETQ. The CDR3 DNA is TGCGCCAGCAGCTTAACAGAAACCGGGGAGCTGTTTTTT. It specifies CASSLTETGELFF.

V gene TRBV24-1 combines with J gene TRBJ1-4, with 11 bases aligning to TRBD1. The germline V gene encodes CDR1 KGHDR and CDR2 SFDVKD. The V and J ends lost 4 bases and 10 bases, in that order; junction bases with no gene match: 1. The CDR3 runs 13 residues. The CDR3 DNA follows: TGTGCCACCAGTGAAGGACAGGGGGCAAAACTGTTTTTT. Protein: CATSEGQGAKLFF.

V usage is TRBV18 and J usage is TRBJ1-4; the D gene is possibly TRBD1 (5 bases). CDR1 and CDR2 (germline): KGHSH, LQKENI. V shed 5 bases and J shed 3 bases, with 16 bases lying between them. The CDR3 loop spans 16 amino acids. This chain's CDR3 is CASSSNSGRPNEKLFF. CDR3 bases: TGTGCCAGCTCATCGAACTCAGGGAGGCCTAATGAAAAACTGTTTTTT.

CDR3: CASSRKPGLPYNEQFF. DNA for the CDR3: TGCGCCAGCAGCCGAAAACCGGGACTCCCGTACAATGAGCAGTTCTTC. The chain uses TRBV4-1 and TRBJ2-1, with a possible D match to TRBD2 (6 bases). Germline values: CDR1 MGHRA, CDR2 YSYEKL. V was trimmed by 4 bases and J by 4 bases, leaving 17 bases between them. The CDR3 loop spans 16 amino acids.

The V call is TRBV19, the J call TRBJ1-5; D is unresolved. Trimming took 5 bases from V and 6 from J, leaving 17 bases between them. Germline V gives CDR1 LNHDA, CDR2 SQIVND (reference sequence). The length of the CDR3 is 15 residues. CDR3 sequence (DNA): TGTGCCAGTAGTGACTCTGGGAGGGATTCTCAGCCCCAGCATTTT. It codes for CASSDSGRDSQPQHF.

This clone came up many times. This rearrangement joins TRBV7-8 to TRBJ2-7; the D is unclear. Trimming cost V 5 bases and J 5 bases, with 19 bases left between them. There are 15 residues in the CDR3. Germline lookup yields CDR1 SGHVS and CDR2 FQNEAQ. For the CDR3, the DNA is TGTGCCAGCAGCCCCCTGAACCTCCAGTCCCACGAGCAGTACTTC. Protein sequence: CASSPLNLQSHEQYF.

The chain recombines TRBV3-1 (or the pseudogene TRBV3-2) with TRBJ1-5; a weak D match, TRBD1 (6 bases). Trimming took off 2 bases at V and 5 bases at J, with 10 bases between the two ends. Germline V CDR1 and CDR2: LGHDT, YNNKEL (reference sequence). The CDR3 has 14 residues. The DNA of the CDR3 is TGTGCCAGCAGCCAACGCCAGGGGTATCAGCCCCAGCATTTT. This codes for CASSQRQGYQPQHF.

This clone was found once. V gene TRBV30 combines with J gene TRBJ2-7; no clear D. The germline gives CDR1 GTSNPN, CDR2 SVGIG (reference sequence). V was trimmed by 1 base and J by 0 bases, leaving 7 bases between them. CDR3 size: 13 residues. The CDR3 DNA is TGTGCCTGGAGTGGTGTTAGCTCCTACGAGCAGTACTTC. This gives the protein CAWSGVSSYEQYF.

The V call is TRBV20-1, the J call TRBJ1-1; D gene ambiguous. Between the trimmed V and J ends, which lost 4 bases and 11 bases, there was a span of 11 bases. Per the germline V gene, CDR1 is DFQATT and CDR2 is SNEGSKA (reference sequence). This CDR3 has 10 amino acids. Here the CDR3 DNA reads TGCAGTGCTAAGTCCTCCGAGGCTTTCTTT. Translation gives CSAKSSEAFF.

The genes are TRBV24-1 and TRBJ2-1, with 7 bases identical to TRBD1. The CDR3 contains 14 residues. Germline CDR1 and CDR2: KGHDR and SFDVKD. The ends lost 3 bases at V and 6 bases at J; junction bases unmatched: 4. In nucleotides, the CDR3 is TGTGCCACCAGTGATCCCGGGACAGTCAATGAGCAGTTCTTC. Translated: CATSDPGTVNEQFF.

The chain employs TRBV7-2 and TRBJ1-5, with 7 bases matching TRBD1. V shed 0 bases, J shed 2 bases, and the junction held 10 bases outside the gene matches. This CDR3 contains 18 residues. Germline CDR1 SGHTA, CDR2 FQGNSA. This chain's CDR3 is CASSLALQGKGGNQPQHF. The CDR3 DNA sequence: TGTGCCAGCAGCTTAGCCCTACAGGGGAAGGGAGGCAATCAGCCCCAGCATTTT.

The chain has TRBV4-1 and TRBJ1-2; D not certain. This CDR3 is 14 amino acids long. Germline V lookup: CDR1 MGHRA, CDR2 YSYEKL. V was shortened by 4 bases and J by 0 bases, with 9 bases between the two germline ends. The CDR3 loop reads CASSRLGSNYGYTF. DNA of the CDR3: TGCGCCAGCAGCCGCCTCGGGTCTAACTATGGCTACACCTTC.

The CDR3 DNA reads TGTGCCAGCAGTGGGACACCGGCTAATGAGCAGTTCTTC. Amino acid sequence: CASSGTPANEQFF. The V gene is TRBV2, the J gene TRBJ2-1; tentatively, D is TRBD1 (5 bases). CDR3 length equals 13 residues. Germline CDR1 is SNHLY and CDR2 is FYNNEI. V dropped 4 bases and J dropped 7 bases, with 11 bases sitting between them.

The chain carries TRBV30 and TRBJ1-6, with D possibly TRBD1 on 6 matching bases. CDR3 length equals 17 residues. The germline CDR1 and CDR2 sequences are GTSNPN and SVGIG (reference sequence). V was shortened by 2 bases and J by 0 bases, with 14 bases between the two germline ends. For the CDR3, the DNA is TGTGCCTGGAGTAAAAGGGGGGGGAGCTCCTATAATTCACCCCTCCACTTT. Translating gives CAWSKRGGSSYNSPLHF.

The CDR3 protein is CAFRAGGNTDTQYF. CDR3 bases: TGTGCCTTCAGAGCGGGGGGAAACACAGATACGCAGTATTTT. The genes are TRBV30 and TRBJ2-3, with TRBD2 identical over 9 bases. The CDR3 has 14 amino acids. V lost 7 bases and J lost 2; bases outside the gene matches: 7. The germline V gene encodes CDR1 GTSNPN and CDR2 SVGIG (reference sequence).

J is TRBJ1-5 and V is TRBV7-6; 9 nucleotides agree with TRBD1. Looked up from germline, CDR1 is SGHVS and CDR2 is FNYEAQ. The CDR3 is 18 amino acids. J gave up 6 bases and V 4 bases, and 16 bases lay outside the gene matches. The chain's CDR3 is CASSSMGRDRVVSQPQHF. The CDR3 DNA reads as TGTGCCAGCAGCTCTATGGGCCGGGACAGGGTCGTTAGTCAGCCCCAGCATTTT.

The chain is built from TRBV29-1 and TRBJ2-7; 7 bases line up with TRBD1. Looked up from germline, CDR1 is SQVTM and CDR2 is ANQGSEA. Germline trimming cut 6 bases from V and 2 bases from J; bases unmatched to any gene: 7. The CDR3 covers 13 residues. The CDR3 protein is CSVGDREAYEQYF. CDR3 coding DNA: TGCAGCGTCGGTGACAGGGAAGCCTACGAGCAGTACTTC.

The gene calls are TRBV29-1 and TRBJ2-5; D is undetermined. V dropped 4 bases and J dropped 3 bases, with 6 bases sitting between them. The CDR3 has 11 amino acids. Germline CDR1 SQVTM, CDR2 ANQGSEA. DNA for the CDR3: TGCAGCGTTGGGGCTAAAGAGACCCAGTACTTC. Its translation is CSVGAKETQYF.

Written as DNA, the CDR3 is TGTGCCAGCAGTGAAACCGGGACAGGGGTCGTTTACGAGCAGTACTTC. Its protein is CASSETGTGVVYEQYF. The chain couples TRBV2 to TRBJ2-7, with 10 bases lining up with TRBD1. The trim removed 2 bases at V and 4 bases at J, leaving 8 bases unmatched. The CDR3 runs to 16 residues. Germline CDR1 SNHLY, CDR2 FYNNEI.

The chain is built from TRBV24-1 and TRBJ1-2; 10 bases are a match to TRBD1. The ends lost 9 bases at V and 6 bases at J; junction bases unmatched: 0. The CDR3 has 11 amino acids. Germline CDR1 and CDR2: KGHDR and SFDVKD. The DNA for the CDR3 is TGTGCCACCGGACAGGGGGATGGCTACACCTTC. This sequence encodes CATGQGDGYTF.

The rearrangement uses TRBV12-5 and TRBJ1-1, with a tentative D call TRBD1 (5 bases). Trimming pared 6 bases from V and 4 bases from J, leaving 21 bases between. The CDR3 spans 16 residues. The germline CDR1 and CDR2 sequences are LGHNT and FRNRAP. The CDR3 nucleotides are TGTGCTAGTGGCCCAGGGACTACCGGCCTGGGCACTGAAGCTTTCTTT. It is translated as CASGPGTTGLGTEAFF. The whole variable domain, filled in from reference TRBV12-5 and TRBJ1-1, reads DARVTQTPRHKVTEMGQEVTMRCQPILGHNTVFWYRQTMMQGLELLAYFRNRAPLDDSGMPKDRFSAEMPDATLATLKIQPSEPRDSAVYFCASGPGTTGLGTEAFFGQGTRLTVV.

The CDR3: CASGTGKYEQYF. CDR3 bases: TGTGCCAGTGGGACAGGGAAATACGAGCAGTACTTC. V usage is TRBV9 and J usage is TRBJ2-7, with 9 bases matching TRBD1. The CDR3 is made up of 12 amino acids. Germline V gives CDR1 SGDLS, CDR2 YYNGEE. With V trimmed by 8 bases and J by 4 bases, 4 bases remained unmatched. The variable domain in full, with the rest retrieved from reference TRBV9 and TRBJ2-7, is DSGVTQTPKHLITATGQRVTLRCSPRSGDLSVYWYQQSLDQGLQFLIQYYNGEERAKGNILERFSAQQFPDLHSELNLSSLELGDSALYFCASGTGKYEQYFGPGTRLTVT.

V and J are TRBV27 and TRBJ1-1; D remains ambiguous. Between the trimmed V and J ends, which lost 5 bases and 9 bases, there was a span of 13 bases. In germline, CDR1 is MNHEY, CDR2 SMNVEV (reference sequence). This CDR3 comprises 12 residues. The CDR3 region has the DNA TGTGCCAGCAGTCCGACCCGCGGGCAAGCTTTCTTT. This gives the protein CASSPTRGQAFF.

The V and J genes are TRBV11-3 and TRBJ2-3; 8 bases are shared with TRBD2. Germline values: CDR1 SGHNT, CDR2 YENEEA. The trim removed 3 bases at V and 5 bases at J, leaving 7 bases unmatched. The CDR3 covers 15 residues. CDR3 sequence reads: CASSFELAEVDTQYF. The CDR3 DNA is TGTGCCAGCAGCTTCGAACTAGCGGAAGTAGATACGCAGTATTTT.

The chain combines TRBV3-1 (or the pseudogene TRBV3-2) with TRBJ1-1, with D possibly being TRBD1 (5 bases). The germline V gene encodes CDR1 LGHDT and CDR2 YNNKEL (reference sequence). The CDR3 runs 15 residues. V was cut by 0 bases and J by 5 bases, with 13 bases left in between. The DNA of the CDR3 is TGTGCCAGCAGCCAAGATCAGGGTATGACGACTGAAGCTTTCTTT. Translation: CASSQDQGMTTEAFF.

The rearrangement uses TRBV29-1 and TRBJ1-1; TRBD1 aligns across 8 bases. The CDR3 is made up of 11 amino acids. V trimming: 6 bases; J trimming: 6 bases; junction bases outside the gene matches: 3. CDR1 is SQVTM, CDR2 ANQGSEA, per germline. The CDR3 DNA reads as TGCAGCGTAAACAGGGGGGCTGAAGCTTTCTTT. Translation gives CSVNRGAEAFF.

Of note for this clone: Additional DNA sequences in this sample encode the identical CDR3. The J gene is TRBJ1-1, the V gene TRBV29-1, with D possibly matching TRBD1 (6 bases). The CDR3 length is 13 residues. V gave up 5 bases and J gave up 2 bases, with 12 bases separating them. Per germline, CDR1 SQVTM and CDR2 ANQGSEA. CDR3 amino acids: CSVPGQLNTEAFF. The CDR3 DNA reads as TGCAGCGTTCCCGGACAGCTCAACACTGAAGCTTTCTTT.

A note on this clone: This sample also contains other DNA sequences that code for the same CDR3. The rearrangement links TRBV5-1 to TRBJ1-5, with 8 bases identical to TRBD1. V lost 0 bases to trimming and J lost 4 bases; unmatched junction nucleotides: 3. The length of the CDR3 is 15 residues. The germline V gene has CDR1 SGHRS and CDR2 YFSETQ. The CDR3 here is CASSLEGTGNQPQHF. Here the CDR3 DNA reads TGCGCCAGCAGCTTGGAAGGGACAGGAAATCAGCCCCAGCATTTT.

The chain recombines TRBV18 with TRBJ2-5; 7 nucleotides agree with TRBD1. The CDR3 has 15 residues. The germline V gene encodes CDR1 KGHSH and CDR2 LQKENI. The V segment lost 3 bases and the J segment 4 bases; nucleotides outside the gene matches: 8. CDR3 amino acids: CASSPEDRALETQYF. In nucleotides, the CDR3 is TGTGCCAGCTCACCCGAAGACAGGGCTTTAGAGACCCAGTACTTC. The variable domain in full, with the rest retrieved from reference TRBV18 and TRBJ2-5, is NAGVMQNPRHLVRRRGQEARLRCSPMKGHSHVYWYRQLPEEGLKFMVYLQKENIIDESGMPKERFSAEFPKEGPSILRIQQVVRGDSAAYFCASSPEDRALETQYFGPGTRLLVL.

The CDR3 loop reads CASSEARGRGGSPLHF. The CDR3 DNA follows: TGTGCCAGCAGTGAAGCAAGGGGGCGAGGGGGTTCACCCCTCCACTTT. This chain uses TRBV6-1 with TRBJ1-6, with TRBD1 matching over 7 bases. CDR1 and CDR2 (germline): MNHNS, SASEGT. V shed 0 bases and J 9 bases; nucleotides not matched to a gene: 8. The CDR3 is 16 residues long.

The chain couples TRBV5-1 to TRBJ1-5; 7 bases align to TRBD1. Germline V lookup: CDR1 SGHRS, CDR2 YFSETQ. The CDR3 length is 15 residues. V lost 3 bases, J lost 2 bases, and 5 bases stayed unmatched. The CDR3: CASSSDGQGNQPQHF. CDR3 nucleotide sequence: TGCGCCAGCAGCTCTGATGGACAGGGCAATCAGCCCCAGCATTTT. Using reference TRBV5-1 and TRBJ1-5 for the parts outside the CDR3, the full variable domain is KAGVTQTPRYLIKTRGQQVTLSCSPISGHRSVSWYQQTPGQGLQFLFEYFSETQRNKGNFPGRFSGRQFSNSRSEMNVSTLELGDSALYLCASSSDGQGNQPQHFGDGTRLSIL.